This entry lists 17 T cell receptor beta chains sequenced from one sample in a study of blood T cell repertoires in COVID-19. TCRdb's table, derived via immunoSEQ multiplex PCR, lists solely in-frame clones and lacks some. Among 150,000 to 200,000 clones listed, 65% to 80% were seen once. The sequenced sample was PBMCs or T cells enriched from blood (not recorded which). The receptor source for this set is a woman aged 45-65 years with acute COVID-19.

This chain uses TRBV7-9 with TRBJ1-6, with TRBD1 matching 9 bases. Germline V gene data show CDR1 as SEHNR and CDR2 as FQNEAQ (reference sequence). CDR3 length: 15 residues. Trimming removed 3 bases from V and 9 bases from J; junction bases left unmatched: 6. The CDR3 is CASSLPGTGFSPLHF. In nucleotides, the CDR3 is TGTGCCAGCAGCTTGCCCGGGACAGGGTTTTCACCCCTCCACTTT.

This clone was found once. The chain links TRBV6-5 to TRBJ2-3, with D perhaps TRBD1 (5 bases). Germline CDR1 MNHEY, CDR2 SVGAGI. The CDR3 consists of 15 residues. V was clipped by 6 bases and J by 2 bases, with 15 bases between them. This CDR3 reads CASSSWGDTTDTQYF. The DNA for the CDR3 is TGTGCCAGCAGCTCGTGGGGCGATACCACAGATACGCAGTATTTT.

J is TRBJ2-3 and V is TRBV6-5; 8 bases are a match to TRBD1. The ends lost 4 bases at V and 4 bases at J; junction bases unmatched: 10. Germline lookup yields CDR1 MNHEY and CDR2 SVGAGI. The CDR3 has 16 residues. The CDR3 here is CASSLSAGGFADTQYF. For the CDR3, the DNA is TGTGCCAGCAGTTTAAGCGCAGGGGGCTTCGCAGATACGCAGTATTTT.

This clone showed up just once. V and J are TRBV19 and TRBJ1-1; D is possibly TRBD1 (5 bases). V dropped 7 bases and J dropped 0 bases, with 12 bases sitting between them. The CDR3 contains 14 residues. Germline V gene lookup returns CDR1 LNHDA and CDR2 SQIVND (reference sequence). CDR3 residues: CASTPNRLNTEAFF. The DNA of the CDR3 is TGTGCCAGTACCCCCAACAGGTTGAACACTGAAGCTTTCTTT.

The V gene is TRBV6-5, the J gene TRBJ2-1; D ambiguous. V lost 6 bases, J lost 7 bases, and 10 bases lay in between. The CDR3 contains 12 residues. Per germline, CDR1 MNHEY and CDR2 SVGAGI. The CDR3 DNA reads as TGTGCCAGCAGGATAGCCCTGAATGAGCAGTTCTTC. This encodes CASRIALNEQFF.

The gene calls are TRBV28 and TRBJ1-6, with TRBD1 matching over 7 bases. This CDR3 has 13 residues. Germline V gene data show CDR1 as MDHEN and CDR2 as SYDVKM. V shed 6 bases and J 5 bases; nucleotides not matched to a gene: 1. The CDR3, as DNA: TGTGCCAGCAGCGGACAGGATAATTCACCCCTCCACTTT. Its translation is CASSGQDNSPLHF.

This clone was observed a single time. The gene calls are TRBV24-1 and TRBJ1-4, with 7 bases matching TRBD1. V was clipped by 12 bases and J by 8 bases; unmatched bases: 11. This CDR3 is 13 amino acids long. Germline lookup yields CDR1 KGHDR and CDR2 SFDVKD. The CDR3 region is CAPLTDRDEKLFF. The CDR3 DNA sequence: TGTGCCCCCCTAACTGACAGGGACGAAAAACTGTTTTTT.

This sequence joins TRBV7-2 and TRBJ2-2, with D maybe TRBD1 (5 bases). CDR3 length equals 16 residues. Deletions cut 0 bases from V and 1 base from J, with 9 bases between. The V gene's germline CDR1 is SGHTA and CDR2 FQGNSA. The CDR3 DNA reads as TGTGCCAGCAGCTTAGCCCAGGGCTTGAACACCGGGGAGCTGTTTTTT. Translated, it gives CASSLAQGLNTGELFF.

This chain connects TRBV28 to TRBJ2-7; perhaps TRBD2 as D (6 bases). With 5 bases removed from V and 1 base from J, the gap between germline ends came to 18 bases. Germline lookup yields CDR1 MDHEN and CDR2 SYDVKM. The CDR3 length is 16 residues. The CDR3 protein is CASSPSAGTTSYEQYV. The CDR3 DNA follows: TGTGCCAGCAGTCCCTCGGCGGGGACGACTTCCTACGAGCAGTACGTC.

The V call is TRBV4-2, the J call TRBJ1-4, with D unresolved. The CDR3 spans 16 residues. V was pared by 0 bases and J by 6 bases, with 14 bases between. The germline gives CDR1 LGHNA, CDR2 YNFKEQ. The CDR3 coding sequence is TGTGCCAGCAGCCAAGATCATCGGGGAGCAGATGAAAAACTGTTTTTT. Amino acids: CASSQDHRGADEKLFF.

The rearrangement links TRBV5-1 to TRBJ2-5; possibly TRBD1 for D (5 bases). The CDR3 has 14 residues. CDR1 SGHRS and CDR2 YFSETQ come from the germline V gene. The germline V and J ends were trimmed by 2 bases and 1 base, with 9 bases remaining between them. The CDR3 sequence: CASSFSRGQETQYF. Here the CDR3 DNA reads TGCGCCAGCAGCTTTAGTAGGGGCCAAGAGACCCAGTACTTC. The whole variable domain, remainder taken from reference TRBV5-1 and TRBJ2-5, is KAGVTQTPRYLIKTRGQQVTLSCSPISGHRSVSWYQQTPGQGLQFLFEYFSETQRNKGNFPGRFSGRQFSNSRSEMNVSTLELGDSALYLCASSFSRGQETQYFGPGTRLLVL.

The chain employs TRBV7-2 and TRBJ2-2; 8 positions agree with TRBD1. This CDR3 region has 15 residues. V dropped 6 bases and J dropped 7; count of bases not matched to a gene: 10. Germline loops: CDR1 SGHTA, CDR2 FQGNSA. This chain's CDR3 is CASRMGQASLGELFF. CDR3 sequence (DNA): TGTGCCAGCAGGATGGGACAGGCTTCTCTCGGGGAGCTGTTTTTT.

The chain employs TRBV3-1 (or the pseudogene TRBV3-2) and TRBJ1-2; 8 bases align to TRBD1. V was clipped by 6 bases and J by 7 bases; unmatched bases: 7. The CDR3 sequence is 13 residues long. Germline lookup yields CDR1 LGHDT and CDR2 YNNKEL (reference sequence). CDR3 in DNA: TGTGCCAGCAGACCGACAGGGGATTCTGGCTACACCTTC. The encoded protein is CASRPTGDSGYTF.

This chain joins TRBV3-1 (or the pseudogene TRBV3-2) and TRBJ1-1; 9 positions agree with TRBD1. The J segment lost 6 bases and the V segment lost 5 bases, leaving 7 bases of the junction unmatched. Germline V gene data show CDR1 as LGHDT and CDR2 as YNNKEL (reference sequence). The CDR3 covers 14 residues. The CDR3, as DNA: TGTGCCAGCAGCGTCCGGGACAGGGTATCTGAAGCTTTCTTT. Encoded protein: CASSVRDRVSEAFF.

V usage is TRBV3-1 (or the pseudogene TRBV3-2) and J usage is TRBJ2-1; 7 nucleotides line up with TRBD2. With 4 bases clipped from V and 0 bases from J, the junction kept 12 bases outside the gene matches. From germline, CDR1 is LGHDT and CDR2 YNNKEL (reference sequence). The CDR3 has 18 residues. Here the CDR3 DNA reads TGTGCCAGCAGCCTAACGGGAGGCGGCTACAGCTCCTACAATGAGCAGTTCTTC. This gives the protein CASSLTGGGYSSYNEQFF.

This sequence joins TRBV7-3 and TRBJ2-3; a weak D match, TRBD2 (6 bases). Germline V gene data show CDR1 as SGHTA and CDR2 as FQGTGA. V was trimmed by 1 base and J by 3 bases, leaving 20 bases between them. This CDR3 contains 18 residues. The CDR3 region has the DNA TGTGCCAGCAGCTTAAGGGGGGTAGCGGCGAAAGAAACAGATACGCAGTATTTT. Its protein is CASSLRGVAAKETDTQYF.

The V gene is TRBV5-1, the J gene TRBJ2-1, with D perhaps TRBD2 (5 bases). The V and J ends lost 4 bases and 4 bases respectively, with 9 bases between them. The germline V gene has CDR1 SGHRS and CDR2 YFSETQ. CDR3 length equals 13 residues. In DNA, the CDR3 is TGCGCCAGCAGCGGAGGACTTTACAATGAGCAGTTCTTC. Translation gives CASSGGLYNEQFF.